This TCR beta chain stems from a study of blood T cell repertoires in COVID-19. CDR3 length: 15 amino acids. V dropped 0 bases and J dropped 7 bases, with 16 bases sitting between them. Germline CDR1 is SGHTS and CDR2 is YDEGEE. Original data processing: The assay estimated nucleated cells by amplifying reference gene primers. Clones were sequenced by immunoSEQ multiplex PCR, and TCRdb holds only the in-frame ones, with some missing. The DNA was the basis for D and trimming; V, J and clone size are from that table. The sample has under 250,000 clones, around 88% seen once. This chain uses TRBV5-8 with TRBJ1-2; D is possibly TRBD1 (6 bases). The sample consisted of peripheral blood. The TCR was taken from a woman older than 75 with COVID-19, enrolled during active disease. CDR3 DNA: TGTGCCAGCAGCTTGGATGGGGGGGCAATAAGTGGCTACACCTTC. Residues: CASSLDGGAISGYTF.